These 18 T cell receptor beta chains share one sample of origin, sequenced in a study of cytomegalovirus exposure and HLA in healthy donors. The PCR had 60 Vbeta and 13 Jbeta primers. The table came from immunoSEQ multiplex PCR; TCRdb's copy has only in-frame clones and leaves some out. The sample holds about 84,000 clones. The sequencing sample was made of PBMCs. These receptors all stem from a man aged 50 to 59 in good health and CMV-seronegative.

CDR3 in amino acids: CASSPRTGDPNQPQHF. The CDR3 region has the DNA TGTGCCAGCTCACCACGGACAGGGGATCCCAATCAGCCCCAGCATTTT. The chain recombines TRBV18 with TRBJ1-5; the match to TRBD1 covers 9 bases. J lost 3 bases, V lost 1 base, and 4 bases had no gene match. The CDR3 length is 16 residues. Germline CDR1 and CDR2: KGHSH and LQKENI.

The CDR3, as DNA: TGTGCCAGCAGTCCCGGACAGGGGGGGGGCAATCAGCCCCAGCATTTT. As protein: CASSPGQGGGNQPQHF. This sequence joins TRBV28 and TRBJ1-5; 10 nucleotides line up with TRBD1. Germline V gene data show CDR1 as MDHEN and CDR2 as SYDVKM. The CDR3 extends over 16 amino acids. J gave up 2 bases and V 5 bases, and 6 bases lay outside the gene matches.

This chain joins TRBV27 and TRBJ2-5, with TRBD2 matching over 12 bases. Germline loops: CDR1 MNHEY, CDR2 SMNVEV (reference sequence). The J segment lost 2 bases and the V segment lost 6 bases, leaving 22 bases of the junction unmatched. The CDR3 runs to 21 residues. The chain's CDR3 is CASSLWAGLAGSRRGQETQYF. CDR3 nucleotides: TGTGCCAGCAGCCTATGGGCCGGACTAGCGGGGTCGAGAAGGGGGCAAGAGACCCAGTACTTC.

The CDR3 DNA is TGTGCCAGCAGTGGTGGGGCGCGCGGCTACACCTTC. It encodes CASSGGARGYTF. The gene calls are TRBV2 and TRBJ1-2; weak D call: TRBD1 (5 bases). Germline loops: CDR1 SNHLY, CDR2 FYNNEI. The V gene lost 4 bases and the J gene lost 8 bases, with 11 bases spanning the gap. The CDR3 has 12 residues.

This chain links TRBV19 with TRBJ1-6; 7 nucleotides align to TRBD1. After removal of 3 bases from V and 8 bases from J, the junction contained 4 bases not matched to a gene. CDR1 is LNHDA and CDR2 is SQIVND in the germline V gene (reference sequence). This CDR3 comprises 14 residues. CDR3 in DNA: TGTGCCAGTAGTATCAGGGGGTTTGATTCACCCCTCCACTTT. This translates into CASSIRGFDSPLHF.

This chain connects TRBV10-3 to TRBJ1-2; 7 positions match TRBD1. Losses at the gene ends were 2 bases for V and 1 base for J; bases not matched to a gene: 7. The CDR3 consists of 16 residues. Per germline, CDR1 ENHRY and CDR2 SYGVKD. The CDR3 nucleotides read TGTGCCATCAGTGAGACAGGGACAGCCCTTAACTATGGCTACACCTTC. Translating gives CAISETGTALNYGYTF.

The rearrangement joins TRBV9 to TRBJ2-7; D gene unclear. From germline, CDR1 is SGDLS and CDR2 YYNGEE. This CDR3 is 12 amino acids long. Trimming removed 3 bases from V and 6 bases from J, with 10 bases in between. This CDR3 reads CASSANTGEQYF. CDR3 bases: TGTGCCAGCAGCGCAAATACTGGCGAGCAGTACTTC.

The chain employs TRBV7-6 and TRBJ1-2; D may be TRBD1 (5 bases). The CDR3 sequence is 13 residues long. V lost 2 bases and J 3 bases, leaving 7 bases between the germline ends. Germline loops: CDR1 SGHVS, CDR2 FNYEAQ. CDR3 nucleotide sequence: TGTGCCAGCAGCTTAACCAGGGACTATGGCTACACCTTC. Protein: CASSLTRDYGYTF. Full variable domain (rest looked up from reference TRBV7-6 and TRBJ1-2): GAGVSQSPRYKVTKRGQDVALRCDPISGHVSLYWYRQALGQGPEFLTYFNYEAQQDKSGLPNDRFSAERPEGSISTLTIQRTEQRDSAMYRCASSLTRDYGYTFGSGTRLTVV.

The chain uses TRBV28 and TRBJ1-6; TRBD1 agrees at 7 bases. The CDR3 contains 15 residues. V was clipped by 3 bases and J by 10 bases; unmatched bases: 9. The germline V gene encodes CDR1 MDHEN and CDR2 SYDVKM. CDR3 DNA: TGTGCCAGCAGTTTCCGGGGCAGGGGGTGGTCACCCCTCCACTTT. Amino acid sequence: CASSFRGRGWSPLHF. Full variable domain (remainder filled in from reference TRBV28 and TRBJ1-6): DVKVTQSSRYLVKRTGEKVFLECVQDMDHENMFWYRQDPGLGLRLIYFSYDVKMKEKGDIPEGYSVSREKKERFSLILESASTNQTSMYLCASSFRGRGWSPLHFGNGTRLTVT.

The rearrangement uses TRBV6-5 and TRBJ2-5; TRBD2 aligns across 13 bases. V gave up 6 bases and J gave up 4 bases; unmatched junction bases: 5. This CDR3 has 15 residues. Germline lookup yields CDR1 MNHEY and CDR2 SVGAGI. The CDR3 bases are TGTGCCAGCAGCAACGGACTAGCGGGGGTAGAGACCCAGTACTTC. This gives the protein CASSNGLAGVETQYF.

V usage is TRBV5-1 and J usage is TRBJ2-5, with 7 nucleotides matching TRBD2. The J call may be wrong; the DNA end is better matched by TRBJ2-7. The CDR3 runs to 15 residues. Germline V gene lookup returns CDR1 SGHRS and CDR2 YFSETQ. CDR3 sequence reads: CASSRGEGSSYEQYF. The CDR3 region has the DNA TGCGCCAGCAGCCGCGGGGAGGGGAGCTCCTACGAGCAGTACTTC.

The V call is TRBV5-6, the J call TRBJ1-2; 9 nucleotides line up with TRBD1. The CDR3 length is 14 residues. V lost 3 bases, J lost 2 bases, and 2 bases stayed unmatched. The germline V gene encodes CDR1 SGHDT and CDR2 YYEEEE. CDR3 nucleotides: TGTGCCAGCAGCTCGACAGGGGGGAACTATGGCTACACCTTC. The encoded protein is CASSSTGGNYGYTF.

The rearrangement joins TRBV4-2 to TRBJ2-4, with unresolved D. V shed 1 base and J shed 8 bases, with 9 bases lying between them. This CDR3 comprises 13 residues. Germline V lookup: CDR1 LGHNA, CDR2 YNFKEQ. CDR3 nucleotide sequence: TGTGCCAGCAGCCAAGGGGCGTCGGACATTCAGTACTTC. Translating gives CASSQGASDIQYF.

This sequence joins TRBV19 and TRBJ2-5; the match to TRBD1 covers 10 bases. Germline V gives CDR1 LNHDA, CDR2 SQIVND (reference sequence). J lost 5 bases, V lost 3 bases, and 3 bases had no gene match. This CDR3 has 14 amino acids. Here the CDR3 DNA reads TGTGCCAGTAGTATTGACAGGGGGCAGGAGACCCAGTACTTC. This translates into CASSIDRGQETQYF.

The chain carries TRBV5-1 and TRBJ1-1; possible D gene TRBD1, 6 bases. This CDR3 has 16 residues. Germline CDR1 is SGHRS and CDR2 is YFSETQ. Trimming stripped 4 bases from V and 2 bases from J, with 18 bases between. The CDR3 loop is CASSPRGGGLNTEAFF. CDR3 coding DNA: TGCGCCAGCAGCCCGAGAGGGGGGGGTCTTAACACTGAAGCTTTCTTT. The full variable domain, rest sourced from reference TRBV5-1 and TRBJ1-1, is KAGVTQTPRYLIKTRGQQVTLSCSPISGHRSVSWYQQTPGQGLQFLFEYFSETQRNKGNFPGRFSGRQFSNSRSEMNVSTLELGDSALYLCASSPRGGGLNTEAFFGQGTRLTVV.

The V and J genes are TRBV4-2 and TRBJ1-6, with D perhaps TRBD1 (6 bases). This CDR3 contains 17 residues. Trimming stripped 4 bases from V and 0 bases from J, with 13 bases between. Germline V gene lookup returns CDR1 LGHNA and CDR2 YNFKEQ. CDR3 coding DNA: TGTGCCAGCAGCCCCTCGACAGGACGCTCCTATAATTCACCCCTCCACTTT. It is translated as CASSPSTGRSYNSPLHF.

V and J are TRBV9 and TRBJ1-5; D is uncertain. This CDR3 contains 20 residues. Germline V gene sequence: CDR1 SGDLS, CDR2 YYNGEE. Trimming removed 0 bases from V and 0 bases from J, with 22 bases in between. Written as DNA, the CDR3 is TGTGCCAGCAGCGTAGACGACGCCAGGATCGACAAATATAGCAATCAGCCCCAGCATTTT. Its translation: CASSVDDARIDKYSNQPQHF.

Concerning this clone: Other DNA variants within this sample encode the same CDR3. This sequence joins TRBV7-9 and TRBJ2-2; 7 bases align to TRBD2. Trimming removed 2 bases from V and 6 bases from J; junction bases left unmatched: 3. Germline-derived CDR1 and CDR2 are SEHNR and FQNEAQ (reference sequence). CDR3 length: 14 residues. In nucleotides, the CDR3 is TGTGCCAGCAGCTTACAGGGAGGGGCCGGGGAGCTGTTTTTT. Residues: CASSLQGGAGELFF.